A single sample gave rise to the 26 T cell receptor beta chains below, sequenced in a study of T cells in Graves' hyperthyroidism and ophthalmopathy. Template material for amplifying TCR beta CDR3 regions consisted of RNA transcripts. In the first-round RT-PCR of the TCR CDR3, the HTBI primer set was used. TCRdb itself ran the multiplex PCR reads through MiXCR, one entry per CDR3 protein. The table has approximately 260,000 distinct CDR3 sequences, approximately 14% seen once. The sample comprised blood. Receptors originate from a woman aged 45-59 years with Graves' hyperthyroidism that later progressed to Graves' ophthalmopathy.

This clonotype was seen at least ten times. The V call is TRBV20-1, the J call TRBJ2-1; possibly TRBD1 or TRBD2 for D (7 bases each). Germline assignment: CDR1 DFQATT and CDR2 SNEGSKA (reference sequence). Trimming took off 3 bases at V and 2 bases at J, with 14 bases between the two ends. This CDR3 comprises 15 residues. CDR3 nucleotides: TGCAGTGCTAGTGACAGGGAGGGGGCCTACAATGAGCAGTTCTTC. It codes for CSASDREGAYNEQFF.

This clonotype was seen ten or more times. The chain is built from TRBV6-1 and TRBJ1-5, with unresolved D. V shed 4 bases and J shed 4 bases, with 8 bases lying between them. The CDR3 is 13 amino acids. Germline values: CDR1 MNHNS, CDR2 SASEGT. CDR3 bases: TGTGCCAGCAGTGTATACCTTAATCAGCCCCAGCATTTT. Encoded protein: CASSVYLNQPQHF.

This clonotype has ten or more counts. V and J are TRBV29-1 and TRBJ2-7; 10 bases are shared with TRBD1. The CDR3 spans 15 residues. V shed 6 bases and J 2 bases; nucleotides not matched to a gene: 10. Germline CDR1 and CDR2: SQVTM and ANQGSEA. The CDR3 region has the DNA TGCAGCGTCGACGCCGGGACAGGGGTTCCCTACGAGCAGTACTTC. Translation: CSVDAGTGVPYEQYF.

This clonotype was counted at least ten times. This chain connects TRBV11-2 to TRBJ1-2; 7 positions match TRBD1. The length of the CDR3 is 14 residues. V was pared by 5 bases and J by 4 bases, with 7 bases of the junction left unmatched. Germline lookup yields CDR1 SGHAT and CDR2 FQNNGV. In DNA, the CDR3 is TGTGCCAGCAGCCCCCGGGACAGTCCCTATGGCTACACCTTC. The encoded protein is CASSPRDSPYGYTF. Supplemented by reference TRBV11-2 and TRBJ1-2, the full variable domain reads EAGVAQSPRYKIIEKRQSVAFWCNPISGHATLYWYQQILGQGPKLLIQFQNNGVVDDSQLPKDRFSAERLKGVDSTLKIQPAKLEDSAVYLCASSPRDSPYGYTFGSGTRLTVV.

This clonotype was detected only a few times. V and J are TRBV20-1 and TRBJ2-2, with a possible D match to TRBD2 (6 bases). There are 16 residues in the CDR3. The germline V gene has CDR1 DFQATT and CDR2 SNEGSKA (reference sequence). With 0 bases removed from V and 8 bases from J, the gap between germline ends came to 19 bases. The CDR3, as DNA: TGCAGTGCTAGAGATCTTAAGGGAGGAGATTCAGGGGAGCTGTTTTTT. Translating it yields CSARDLKGGDSGELFF.

Many counts were recorded for this clonotype. The gene calls are TRBV2 and TRBJ2-2; D gene unclear. CDR1 is SNHLY, CDR2 FYNNEI, per germline. The CDR3 has 14 residues. Trimming shortened V by 7 bases and J by 3 bases, and 12 bases separated the two germline ends. CDR3 coding DNA: TGTGCCAGCAAAATGGCCGCCGACACCGGGGAGCTGTTTTTT. It codes for CASKMAADTGELFF.

This clonotype was seen at least ten times. The chain joins TRBV12-5 to TRBJ2-2; 10 positions agree with TRBD1. Germline CDR1 reads LGHNT; CDR2 reads FRNRAP. V shed 5 bases, J shed 7 bases, and the junction held 7 bases outside the gene matches. This CDR3 is 15 amino acids long. CDR3 sequence: CASGPGQGEVGELFF. The CDR3 nucleotides are TGTGCTAGTGGTCCCGGACAGGGGGAGGTCGGGGAGCTGTTTTTT.

The rearrangement joins TRBV2 to TRBJ2-7; 14 positions match TRBD2. The CDR3 length is 20 residues. Germline loops: CDR1 SNHLY, CDR2 FYNNEI. The V gene end was trimmed by 6 bases and the J gene end by 0 bases; junction bases not matched to a gene: 16. CDR3 protein: CASSRPLGTSGSLTSYEQYF. The CDR3, as DNA: TGTGCCAGCAGCCGCCCTCTCGGGACTAGCGGGAGTCTAACCTCCTACGAGCAGTACTTC.

This clonotype showed up many times. The rearrangement uses TRBV10-3 and TRBJ1-1; a weak D match, TRBD1 (5 bases). Trimming removed 4 bases at V and 5 bases at J, with 14 bases between. Germline V gene data show CDR1 as ENHRY and CDR2 as SYGVKD. The CDR3 spans 14 residues. CDR3 bases: TGTGCCATCAGTGGGTTGGGGAGGGGAACTGAAGCTTTCTTT. Translated, it gives CAISGLGRGTEAFF.

This clonotype has just a few counts. The V call is TRBV7-3, the J call TRBJ2-6; tentatively, D is TRBD2 (5 bases). CDR1 is SGHTA and CDR2 is FQGTGA in the germline V gene. The CDR3 has 17 residues. Trimming took off 0 bases at V and 4 bases at J, with 13 bases between the two ends. The CDR3 protein is CASSLTRALGGANVLTF. The CDR3 DNA reads TGTGCCAGCAGCTTAACCCGGGCACTAGGAGGGGCCAACGTCCTGACTTTC. Complete variable domain (other parts from reference TRBV7-3 and TRBJ2-6): GAGVSQTPSNKVTEKGKYVELRCDPISGHTALYWYRQSLGQGPEFLIYFQGTGAADDSGLPNDRFFAVRPEGSVSTLKIQRTERGDSAVYLCASSLTRALGGANVLTFGAGSRLTVL.

This chain uses TRBV15 with TRBJ2-2; D is perhaps TRBD2 (6 bases). The CDR3 is 17 residues long. CDR1 LNHNV and CDR2 YYDKDF come from the germline V gene (reference sequence). Trimming removed 0 bases at V and 4 bases at J, with 15 bases between. DNA of the CDR3: TGTGCCACCAGCAGAGATATGCGGGACTTTTTCACCGGGGAGCTGTTTTTT. Its translation is CATSRDMRDFFTGELFF.

This clonotype was counted between two and nine times. The chain has TRBV19 and TRBJ2-5; no reliable D call. The ends were cut back, 0 bases at V and 7 bases at J, with 12 bases in the middle. Germline-derived CDR1 and CDR2 are LNHDA and SQIVND (reference sequence). This CDR3 region has 14 residues. The CDR3 spells CASSIETGETTQYF. CDR3 nucleotide sequence: TGTGCCAGTAGTATAGAGACCGGCGAGACGACCCAGTACTTC.

The chain is built from TRBV24-1 and TRBJ2-2; unclear D gene. Trimming shortened V by 3 bases and J by 3 bases, and 10 bases separated the two germline ends. Germline CDR1 KGHDR, CDR2 SFDVKD. This CDR3 spans 15 amino acids. Here the CDR3 DNA reads TGTGCCACCAGTGATGGAATGTCCCACACCGGGGAGCTGTTTTTT. Translation: CATSDGMSHTGELFF.

This clonotype was detected only a few times. A much larger clone is a single base away; this may be a read error. The J gene is TRBJ2-7, the V gene TRBV20-1; 10 nucleotides match TRBD2. There are 14 residues in the CDR3. Germline V gene data show CDR1 as DFQATT and CDR2 as SNEGSKA (reference sequence). CDR3 in amino acids: CSAAEAGGTDEQHF. CDR3 nucleotides: TGCAGTGCCGCAGAAGCGGGAGGGACCGACGAGCAGCACTTC.

At least ten counts were recorded for this clonotype. V usage is TRBV11-2 and J usage is TRBJ2-5, with no clear D. In germline, CDR1 is SGHAT, CDR2 FQNNGV. The V and J ends lost 4 bases and 9 bases respectively, with 9 bases between them. This CDR3 has 11 residues. CDR3 residues: CASSYEYPQYF. The CDR3 coding sequence is TGTGCCAGCAGCTATGAGTATCCCCAGTACTTC.

This clonotype was counted many times. The chain joins TRBV12-3 or TRBV12-4 to TRBJ1-2, with TRBD1 as a possible D gene (6 bases). V lost 7 bases, J lost 7 bases, and 19 bases lay in between. This CDR3 has 14 amino acids. CDR3 nucleotides: TGTGCCAGCATCAAAGACAGGCTAGTCGGTGGCTACACCTTC. Amino acids: CASIKDRLVGGYTF.

Many counts were recorded for this clonotype. The chain employs TRBV27 and TRBJ1-2, with 8 bases lining up with TRBD1. The CDR3 contains 15 residues. The J segment lost 2 bases and the V segment lost 3 bases, leaving 5 bases of the junction unmatched. Germline values: CDR1 MNHEY, CDR2 SMNVEV (reference sequence). DNA of the CDR3: TGTGCCAGCAGTTTTGGACAGGGTGGAAACTATGGCTACACCTTC. The encoded protein is CASSFGQGGNYGYTF.

This clonotype was detected a few times. The chain carries TRBV9 and TRBJ1-6; D call uncertain. Germline V lookup: CDR1 SGDLS, CDR2 YYNGEE. The germline V and J ends were trimmed by 2 bases and 3 bases, with 3 bases remaining between them. CDR3 length: 13 amino acids. The CDR3 DNA follows: TGTGCCAGCAGCGTGGGCTATAATTCACCCCTCCACTTT. Translating gives CASSVGYNSPLHF.

The sample holds many counts of this clonotype. This chain links TRBV24-1 with TRBJ2-1; TRBD2 aligns across 9 bases. J gave up 3 bases and V 0 bases, and 5 bases lay outside the gene matches. Germline assignment: CDR1 KGHDR and CDR2 SFDVKD. This CDR3 is 17 amino acids long. The CDR3 reads CATSDLATSGFYNEQFF. CDR3 bases: TGTGCCACCAGTGATTTGGCGACTAGCGGATTCTACAATGAGCAGTTCTTC.

The chain recombines TRBV19 with TRBJ2-7, with D possibly TRBD1 on 5 matching bases. Trimming pared 6 bases from V and 2 bases from J, leaving 11 bases between. This CDR3 spans 13 amino acids. CDR1 is LNHDA, CDR2 SQIVND, per germline (reference sequence). This CDR3 reads CASRDILTYEQYF. The CDR3, as DNA: TGTGCCAGTAGGGACATACTAACCTACGAGCAGTACTTC.

This clonotype was seen more than once but under ten times. CDR3 region: CASSLVLSGGEVQFF. CDR3 coding DNA: TGCGCCAGCAGCTTAGTCCTCTCCGGGGGCGAGGTTCAGTTCTTC. The chain couples TRBV5-1 to TRBJ2-4, with D possibly called TRBD1 or TRBD2 (6 bases each). The DNA end favors TRBJ2-1, so the J call may be wrong. The CDR3 is 15 residues long. Germline CDR1 reads SGHRS; CDR2 reads YFSETQ.

The V call is TRBV6-1, the J call TRBJ2-1; 15 bases are shared with TRBD2. With V trimmed by 4 bases and J by 8 bases, 9 bases remained unmatched. Germline loops: CDR1 MNHNS, CDR2 SASEGT. There are 17 residues in the CDR3. CDR3 in DNA: TGTGCCAGCAGTGGGGGACTAGCGGGAGGTAGATGGGATGAGCAGTTCTTC. Translation gives CASSGGLAGGRWDEQFF.

This clonotype occurred a few times. The chain carries TRBV28 and TRBJ2-1, with TRBD2 matching over 13 bases. The CDR3 has 18 amino acids. The ends lost 2 bases at V and 3 bases at J; junction bases unmatched: 7. The V gene's germline CDR1 is MDHEN and CDR2 SYDVKM. The CDR3 nucleotides read TGTGCCAGCAGTTTAGGGACTAGCGGGACCGGGTTCTACAATGAGCAGTTCTTC. Translating gives CASSLGTSGTGFYNEQFF.

This clonotype occurred many times. The V gene is TRBV29-1, the J gene TRBJ1-2, with D tentatively TRBD1 (5 bases). The V end was cut by 0 bases, the J end by 8 bases, with 19 bases between. Germline loops: CDR1 SQVTM, CDR2 ANQGSEA. The CDR3 is made up of 15 amino acids. The DNA of the CDR3 is TGCAGCGTTGAAGATGCAGGGCAGGGCTCCTGGGGCTACACCTTC. Its translation is CSVEDAGQGSWGYTF. The whole variable domain, filled in from reference TRBV29-1 and TRBJ1-2, reads SAVISQKPSRDICQRGTSLTIQCQVDSQVTMMFWYRQQPGQSLTLIATANQGSEATYESGFVIDKFPISRPNLTFSTLTVSNMSPEDSSIYLCSVEDAGQGSWGYTFGSGTRLTVV.

The rearrangement uses TRBV19 and TRBJ2-1; perhaps D is TRBD1 or TRBD2 (5 bases each). The CDR3 has 14 amino acids. V lost 2 bases, J lost 7 bases, and 12 bases lay in between. Germline CDR1 reads LNHDA; CDR2 reads SQIVND (reference sequence). The CDR3: CASSIRDRRNEQFF. The CDR3, as DNA: TGTGCCAGTAGTATAAGGGACCGGCGGAATGAGCAGTTCTTC.

This clonotype came up many times. An end of the junction does not agree with germline; a read error may underlie this. The chain recombines TRBV7-8 with TRBJ1-2; D is uncertain. Germline CDR1 SGHVS, CDR2 FQNEAQ. The CDR3 loop spans 12 amino acids. As DNA, the CDR3 is TGTGCCAGCCTCATTGCTAAGTATGGCTACACCTTC. This translates into CASLIAKYGYTF.